Listed here are 11 T cell receptor beta chains from one sample, sequenced in a study of regulatory T cells in long-lasting Graves disease. TCR beta libraries were built with iRepertoire HTBI primers and Arm-PCR of CDR3 regions. TCRdb re-called the multiplex PCR reads with MiXCR, one entry per CDR3 protein. Among approximately 270,000 distinct CDR3 sequences listed, 15% to 20% were seen once. The time point denotes: newly diagnosed GD, antithyroid drugs for less than 3 months. From RNA extracted from PBMCs, the TCR library was made. This sample was also put to use in a study of T cells in Graves' hyperthyroidism and ophthalmopathy.

Sequences were derived from peripheral blood mononuclear cells (PBMCs), sampled at new diagnosis, from a patient treated with antithyroid drugs. The origin of the receptors is a woman aged 30 to 39 with Graves disease.

This clonotype was seen at least ten times. This rearrangement joins TRBV6-5 to TRBJ1-1, with D possibly TRBD1 on 5 matching bases. Germline CDR1 MNHEY, CDR2 SVGAGI. Between the trimmed V and J ends, which lost 2 bases and 4 bases, there was a span of 11 bases. The CDR3 spans 14 residues. CDR3: CASSYRPGRTEAFF. The CDR3 DNA follows: TGTGCCAGCAGTTACAGGCCGGGACGCACTGAAGCTTTCTTT.

Ten or more counts support this clonotype. The V call is TRBV3-1, the J call TRBJ1-1; 10 positions agree with TRBD1. The CDR3 contains 15 residues. Germline CDR1 reads LGHDT; CDR2 reads YNNKEL (reference sequence). Trimming cost V 5 bases and J 1 base; bases outside gene matches: 4. The CDR3 coding sequence is TGTGCCAGCAGCACGGGACAGGGGACGAACACTGAAGCTTTCTTT. It codes for CASSTGQGTNTEAFF.

There are many counts of this clonotype. The V gene is TRBV6-5, the J gene TRBJ1-6; D is uncertain. This CDR3 is built from 14 residues. V lost 4 bases and J lost 10, with 14 bases in between. Germline V lookup: CDR1 MNHEY, CDR2 SVGAGI. CDR3 in amino acids: CASSSRPNGSPLHF. Here the CDR3 DNA reads TGTGCCAGCAGTTCACGCCCCAATGGGTCACCCCTCCACTTT.

This clonotype appeared many times. The V and J genes are TRBV5-6 and TRBJ1-4; D not resolved. Trimming took off 1 base at V and 10 bases at J, with 14 bases between the two ends. Germline V gives CDR1 SGHDT, CDR2 YYEEEE. CDR3 length: 14 residues. CDR3 bases: TGTGCCAGCAGCTTGCGCCCCCCATTCGGAAAACTGTTTTTT. Translated, it gives CASSLRPPFGKLFF.

This clonotype has at least ten counts. The CDR3 bases are TGTGCCAGCAGCCCCTCCGGACAGCGCGGGGAGCTGTTTTTT. Translated, it gives CASSPSGQRGELFF. This chain uses TRBV7-9 with TRBJ2-2, with D perhaps TRBD1 (6 bases). Trimming removed 5 bases at V and 7 bases at J, with 14 bases between. CDR3 length: 14 residues. Germline V gene data show CDR1 as SEHNR and CDR2 as FQNEAQ (reference sequence).

This clonotype was seen many times. The rearrangement links TRBV12-3 or TRBV12-4 to TRBJ1-1; 9 nucleotides agree with TRBD1. V was pared by 3 bases and J by 5 bases, with 4 bases of the junction left unmatched. The CDR3 loop spans 14 amino acids. Written as DNA, the CDR3 is TGTGCCAGCAGTTTCACAGGGGGCATGACTGAAGCTTTCTTT. Translated, it gives CASSFTGGMTEAFF.

In this sample, this clonotype turned up a few times. The V and J genes are TRBV20-1 and TRBJ1-4; no reliable D call. This CDR3 has 14 amino acids. Germline CDR1 and CDR2: DFQATT and SNEGSKA (reference sequence). Trimming took off 5 bases at V and 6 bases at J, with 16 bases between the two ends. The CDR3 bases are TGCAGTGCTGCCCGAGGCGGGCAGGATGAAAAACTGTTTTTT. It is translated as CSAARGGQDEKLFF.

This clonotype came up many times. V and J are TRBV27 and TRBJ2-1; D is undetermined. With 4 bases removed from V and 5 bases from J, the gap between germline ends came to 3 bases. Germline V gene lookup returns CDR1 MNHEY and CDR2 SMNVEV (reference sequence). CDR3 length: 11 residues. The CDR3 region has the DNA TGTGCCAGCAGTTCAAACAATGAGCAGTTCTTC. It specifies CASSSNNEQFF.

This clonotype was seen many times. The chain is built from TRBV5-1 and TRBJ2-1, with TRBD2 identical over 8 bases. Germline V gene data show CDR1 as SGHRS and CDR2 as YFSETQ. The CDR3 covers 15 residues. The ends lost 4 bases at V and 7 bases at J; junction bases unmatched: 10. CDR3 loop: CASSAVAGPRNEQFF. DNA for the CDR3: TGCGCCAGCAGCGCGGTAGCGGGGCCCAGGAATGAGCAGTTCTTC.

In this sample, this clonotype turned up a few times. CDR3 coding DNA: TGTGCCAGTAGTGGAGGCCAGAAAAATCAGCCCCAGCATTTT. Protein product: CASSGGQKNQPQHF. This rearrangement joins TRBV19 to TRBJ1-5; D remains ambiguous. The CDR3 is made up of 14 amino acids. Trimming removed 5 bases from V and 4 bases from J, with 12 bases in between. From germline, CDR1 is LNHDA and CDR2 SQIVND (reference sequence).

Ten or more counts support this clonotype. The V gene is TRBV20-1, the J gene TRBJ2-1; the D is unclear. The CDR3 covers 12 residues. In germline, CDR1 is DFQATT, CDR2 SNEGSKA (reference sequence). Trimming cost V 3 bases and J 7 bases, with 10 bases left between them. The CDR3 bases are TGCAGTGCTAGCTCTAGAAAGAATGAGCAGTTCTTC. This sequence encodes CSASSRKNEQFF.